The 24 T cell receptor beta chains presented below share a single source sample, sequenced in a study of CD8 T cells in ankylosing spondylitis. Which antigens these TCRs recognize remains unknown. TCRdb passed the 5' RACE reads through MiXCR, listing each CDR3 protein once. The sample includes hundreds of thousands of distinct CDR3 sequences, 12% of them seen just once. Points from the study as a whole: Ankylosing spondylitis blood appeared to be characterized by a TCR beta motif of under 10 highly homologous variants.

Sequenced sample: blood, either unsorted or a sorted T cell fraction (not recorded which). These receptors were taken from a male donor with ankylosing spondylitis.

This clonotype came up a few times. The chain recombines TRBV5-1 with TRBJ2-1; D remains ambiguous. Germline CDR1 and CDR2: SGHRS and YFSETQ. CDR3 size: 15 residues. Deletions cut 4 bases from V and 0 bases from J, with 11 bases between. The DNA for the CDR3 is TGCGCCAGCAGCGTAGGACCTAGCTCCTACAATGAGCAGTTCTTC. It encodes CASSVGPSSYNEQFF.

The chain couples TRBV7-2 to TRBJ2-7; 7 positions agree with TRBD2. The CDR3 contains 14 residues. The ends lost 5 bases at V and 3 bases at J; junction bases unmatched: 7. From germline, CDR1 is SGHTA and CDR2 FQGNSA. The CDR3 is CASSTTTSSYEQYF. The CDR3 DNA reads TGTGCCAGCAGCACCACGACTAGCAGCTACGAGCAGTACTTC. The full variable domain, rest sourced from reference TRBV7-2 and TRBJ2-7, is GAGVSQSPSNKVTEKGKDVELRCDPISGHTALYWYRQSLGQGLEFLIYFQGNSAPDKSGLPSDRFSAERTGGSVSTLTIQRTQQEDSAVYLCASSTTTSSYEQYFGPGTRLTVT.

This sequence joins TRBV5-1 and TRBJ1-1, with no clear D. CDR3 length equals 14 residues. Germline CDR1 and CDR2: SGHRS and YFSETQ. The V and J ends lost 4 bases and 2 bases respectively, with 12 bases between them. CDR3: CASSMIDGNTEAFF. In DNA form, the CDR3 reads TGCGCCAGCAGCATGATCGACGGTAACACTGAAGCTTTCTTT.

This clonotype was seen more than once but under ten times. The rearrangement uses TRBV20-1 and TRBJ2-7; TRBD2 matches at 10 bases. Germline V CDR1 and CDR2: DFQATT, SNEGSKA (reference sequence). This CDR3 contains 13 residues. With 3 bases clipped from V and 7 bases from J, the junction kept 6 bases outside the gene matches. DNA for the CDR3: TGCAGTGCTAGTAGCGGGAGGACGGAGGAGCAGTACTTC. This encodes CSASSGRTEEQYF.

This chain links TRBV6-2 or TRBV6-3 with TRBJ2-3; 13 bases fit TRBD2. Germline CDR1 MNHEY, CDR2 SVGEGT. V dropped 7 bases and J dropped 3; count of bases not matched to a gene: 10. The CDR3 spans 17 residues. The CDR3 reads CASTPLAGGPLTDTQYF. As DNA, the CDR3 is TGTGCCAGCACCCCACTAGCGGGGGGGCCTTTGACAGATACGCAGTATTTT.

This clonotype was seen more than once but under ten times. The V call is TRBV5-1, the J call TRBJ2-1; TRBD2 matches 8 bases. Germline V lookup: CDR1 SGHRS, CDR2 YFSETQ. The CDR3 is made up of 15 amino acids. J lost 4 bases, V lost 5 bases, and 8 bases had no gene match. CDR3 loop: CASRRQRGPYNEQFF. CDR3 DNA sequence: TGCGCCAGCAGGCGTCAGCGGGGGCCTTACAATGAGCAGTTCTTC.

The chain recombines TRBV6-2 or TRBV6-3 with TRBJ2-1; 14 bases match TRBD2. V was pared by 0 bases and J by 9 bases, with 7 bases of the junction left unmatched. This CDR3 is 17 amino acids long. Germline CDR1 MNHEY, CDR2 SVGEGT. Written as DNA, the CDR3 is TGTGCCAGCAGTTACTCCCCGGGACTAGCGGGAGCCAGTGAGCAGTTCTTC. It encodes CASSYSPGLAGASEQFF.

The chain is built from TRBV7-9 and TRBJ2-1; D is undetermined. V lost 3 bases to trimming and J lost 8 bases, with 11 bases between them. This CDR3 has 13 residues. Germline V gives CDR1 SEHNR, CDR2 FQNEAQ (reference sequence). The DNA of the CDR3 is TGTGCCAGCAGCTTTCTAGGGCAGGATGAGCAGTTCTTC. It codes for CASSFLGQDEQFF.

This clonotype was seen ten or more times. The CDR3 DNA is TGTGCCAGCAGCCCCAGCGGACAGCGCTACGAGCAGTACTTC. This translates into CASSPSGQRYEQYF. V and J are TRBV7-9 and TRBJ2-7; D is possibly TRBD1 (6 bases). The CDR3 totals 14 residues. Germline-derived CDR1 and CDR2 are SEHNR and FQNEAQ (reference sequence). The V end was cut by 5 bases, the J end by 3 bases, with 14 bases between.

This clonotype was detected many times. CDR3 in DNA: TGTGCCAGCAGTGACCCATACAGATACAATGAGCAGTTCTTC. Its protein is CASSDPYRYNEQFF. The chain uses TRBV25-1 and TRBJ2-1; D unclear. Looked up from germline, CDR1 is MGHDK and CDR2 is SYGVNS. CDR3 length: 14 amino acids. The V end was cut by 3 bases, the J end by 4 bases, with 10 bases between. Combining the CDR3 with reference TRBV25-1 and TRBJ2-1 gives the whole variable domain EADIYQTPRYLVIGTGKKITLECSQTMGHDKMYWYQQDPGMELHLIHYSYGVNSTEKGDLSSESTVSRIRTEHFPLTLESARPSHTSQYLCASSDPYRYNEQFFGPGTRLTVL.

This clonotype was recorded a few times. This chain connects TRBV2 to TRBJ2-7; tentative D call: TRBD1 (6 bases). Per germline, CDR1 SNHLY and CDR2 FYNNEI. Trimming took off 3 bases at V and 4 bases at J, with 13 bases between the two ends. CDR3 length: 14 amino acids. CDR3 amino acids: CASSDQGRGYEQYF. CDR3 DNA: TGTGCCAGCAGTGATCAGGGCAGGGGATACGAGCAGTACTTC.

This clonotype has only a few counts. The junction and the germline gene differ at one end; a read error may be behind it. The CDR3 DNA follows: TGCAGTGGACTGACAGGGGTCTCCGACGAGCAGTACTTC. This sequence encodes CSGLTGVSDEQYF. This chain uses TRBV20-1 with TRBJ2-7, with 8 bases aligning to TRBD1. CDR1 is DFQATT and CDR2 is SNEGSKA in the germline V gene (reference sequence). The CDR3 extends over 13 amino acids.

This clonotype was observed many times. This chain connects TRBV7-9 to TRBJ2-7, with D maybe TRBD1 (6 bases). There are 12 residues in the CDR3. Trimming took 5 bases from V and 3 from J, leaving 8 bases between them. The germline gives CDR1 SEHNR, CDR2 FQNEAQ (reference sequence). The CDR3 loop is CASSHRDYEQYF. The CDR3 DNA reads as TGTGCCAGCAGCCACAGGGACTACGAGCAGTACTTC. The variable domain in full, completed from reference TRBV7-9 and TRBJ2-7, reads DTGVSQNPRHKITKRGQNVTFRCDPISEHNRLYWYRQTLGQGPEFLTYFQNEAQLEKSRLLSDRFSAERPKGSFSTLEIQRTEQGDSAMYLCASSHRDYEQYFGPGTRLTVT.

This chain links TRBV6-1 with TRBJ2-5, with 8 bases matching TRBD1. The CDR3 has 16 amino acids. V dropped 6 bases and J dropped 3; count of bases not matched to a gene: 12. Germline lookup yields CDR1 MNHNS and CDR2 SASEGT. CDR3 sequence: CASRPRTGRGKETQYF. The CDR3 region has the DNA TGTGCCAGCAGACCCAGGACAGGGCGAGGGAAAGAGACCCAGTACTTC.

Written as DNA, the CDR3 is TGTGCCAGCAGCTCGACTAGCGGGAGGAGGAGTACGCAGTATTTT. Protein product: CASSSTSGRRSTQYF. The genes are TRBV7-2 and TRBJ2-3; 13 nucleotides align to TRBD2. J gave up 8 bases and V 4 bases, and 6 bases lay outside the gene matches. The V gene's germline CDR1 is SGHTA and CDR2 FQGNSA. The length of the CDR3 is 15 residues.

This chain connects TRBV12-3 or TRBV12-4 to TRBJ2-2; D uncertain. This CDR3 is 14 amino acids long. V was clipped by 8 bases and J by 6 bases, with 16 bases between them. In nucleotides, the CDR3 is TGTGCCAGCTCCGGGCTTTTTTTGGCCGGGGAGCTGTTTTTT. Its protein is CASSGLFLAGELFF.

This chain's CDR3 is CSAPKQGGGYEQYF. The DNA for the CDR3 is TGCAGTGCCCCGAAACAGGGGGGAGGGTACGAGCAGTACTTC. The chain links TRBV20-1 to TRBJ2-7; possibly TRBD1 for D (8 bases). With 6 bases removed from V and 4 bases from J, the gap between germline ends came to 19 bases. The germline V gene encodes CDR1 DFQATT and CDR2 SNEGSKA (reference sequence). The length of the CDR3 is 14 residues.

The chain combines TRBV11-3 with TRBJ2-2, with 8 bases identical to TRBD1. Trimming removed 5 bases from V and 6 bases from J; junction bases left unmatched: 8. Per the germline V gene, CDR1 is SGHNT and CDR2 is YENEEA. The CDR3 loop spans 15 amino acids. The CDR3 DNA sequence: TGTGCCAGCAGCCCGGGACAGGCAATGGCCGGGGAGCTGTTTTTT. Encoded protein: CASSPGQAMAGELFF.

There are many counts of this clonotype. The V gene is TRBV6-5, the J gene TRBJ2-4; TRBD2 is a possible D gene (6 bases). This CDR3 is built from 17 residues. Per the germline V gene, CDR1 is MNHEY and CDR2 is SVGAGI. The germline V and J ends were trimmed by 2 bases and 4 bases, with 18 bases remaining between them. CDR3 amino acids: CASSYAGWSRGKNIQYF. CDR3 DNA sequence: TGTGCCAGCAGTTACGCCGGGTGGAGTCGGGGGAAAAACATTCAGTACTTC.

The gene calls are TRBV6-1 and TRBJ2-1; D gene unclear. Germline-derived CDR1 and CDR2 are MNHNS and SASEGT. V lost 1 base and J lost 7, with 14 bases in between. This CDR3 contains 15 residues. The CDR3 DNA reads TGTGCCAGCAGTGAAGTCGAGCGTTCTGGGAATGAGCAGTTCTTC. It specifies CASSEVERSGNEQFF.

The rearrangement joins TRBV4-3 to TRBJ2-2; perhaps TRBD2 as D (6 bases). The CDR3 has 16 amino acids. Germline lookup yields CDR1 LGHNA and CDR2 YSLEER. V lost 4 bases, J lost 7 bases, and 19 bases lay in between. The chain's CDR3 is CASSRTRAEGNGELFF. Written as DNA, the CDR3 is TGCGCCAGCAGCCGCACCCGGGCGGAGGGGAACGGGGAGCTGTTTTTT.

This clonotype was picked up many times. The rearrangement links TRBV20-1 to TRBJ2-5; 10 bases fit TRBD2. CDR3 length: 14 amino acids. CDR1 DFQATT and CDR2 SNEGSKA come from the germline V gene (reference sequence). V gave up 6 bases and J gave up 5 bases; unmatched junction bases: 9. DNA of the CDR3: TGCAGTGCAGTTAGCGGGGGGACGCGGGAGACCCAGTACTTC. This codes for CSAVSGGTRETQYF.

This clonotype was seen ten or more times. This sequence joins TRBV12-3 or TRBV12-4 and TRBJ2-2; 8 bases line up with TRBD2. Losses at the gene ends were 5 bases for V and 4 bases for J; bases not matched to a gene: 12. The CDR3 spans 17 residues. In DNA form, the CDR3 reads TGTGCCAGCAGTCCGTACGGGGGCGGGAGGAGCACCGGGGAGCTGTTTTTT. The encoded protein is CASSPYGGGRSTGELFF.

This clonotype has more than one count but fewer than ten. This chain joins TRBV27 and TRBJ2-7; 12 nucleotides agree with TRBD2. CDR1 is MNHEY, CDR2 SMNVEV, per germline (reference sequence). The V segment lost 7 bases and the J segment 4 bases; nucleotides outside the gene matches: 14. The length of the CDR3 is 17 residues. The CDR3 is CASTAAGGLAGFYEQYF. In nucleotides, the CDR3 is TGTGCCAGCACCGCGGCCGGTGGACTAGCGGGGTTTTACGAGCAGTACTTC.